Sequencing of this T cell receptor beta chain was carried out in a study of cytomegalovirus exposure and HLA in healthy donors. Study overall: The approximately 130 validation repertoires matched the roughly 700 first-cohort repertoires in platform, a later analysis reported.

In regard to this clone: Its antigen is undetermined.

Whole-study results and caveats: Overall, about 160 TCR beta chains were annotated as cytomegalovirus-associated. The classifier was said to identify cytomegalovirus status with high specificity and sensitivity.

Separation from the 666-subject first cohort characterized the roughly 110-subject validation cohort, to which the donors belonged. Germline CDR1 reads SGHVS; CDR2 reads FQNEAQ. The V and J ends lost 5 bases and 2 bases, in that order; junction bases with no gene match: 14. This CDR3 is 18 amino acids long. Data came from immunoSEQ multiplex PCR; TCRdb stores just in-frame clones and leaves some out. The table shows over 65,000 clones, with roughly 94% occurring only once. Sequencing input: PBMCs. The chain employs TRBV7-8 and TRBJ2-7, with 11 bases aligning to TRBD2. The clonotype was recovered from a woman under 30 in good health and CMV-seropositive. The CDR3 protein is CASSAVAVAGGRAYEQYF. The DNA of the CDR3 is TGTGCCAGCAGCGCCGTCGCGGTAGCGGGGGGGCGAGCCTACGAGCAGTACTTC.